This TCR beta chain comes out of a study of T-cell memory formation after mild COVID-19 (dated by TCRdb to the early 2020s). Looking at the study overall: TCR sequence clusters from the two donors were largely donor specific. Longitudinal TCRalpha and TCRbeta repertoire sequencing tracked T-cell clones expanding and contracting after mild COVID-19 in a couple of donors. The cohort was made up of two young adult volunteers, one female and one male, who were previously healthy. On the study overall, not on this receptor specifically: Contracting CD4+ clones were found mainly in CM and EM memory subsets, while CD8+ clones were enriched in EMRA. Whether the second-wave clones peaking on day 37 were SARS-CoV-2 specific was not confirmed. From day 15 to 85, contracting clones showed balanced CD4/CD8 phenotypes, whereas a second wave of clones that expanded from day 15 to 37 leaned towards CD4+. The study covered only two mild cases, and larger cohorts including severe cases with pre-infection samples were considered necessary. Some responding clones were detected in pre-infection memory, suggesting pre-existing cross-reactive memory T cells joined the SARS-CoV-2 response.

This clonotype has just a few counts. It lacks a known antigen. No base quality information exists; no much larger clone differs at one position. TCRdb names Illumina NovaSeq 6000 as the instrument used. Using 5'RACE with constant-segment primers, TCRalpha and TCRbeta cDNA libraries were constructed, with sample barcodes and unique molecular identifiers added in the process. RNA was extracted from every sample with Trizol reagent. Library amplification was performed in two PCR steps, and a second sample barcode and Illumina TruSeq adapters were introduced in the second step. Sequencing of libraries was performed on an Illumina NovaSeq with 2 x 150 bp paired-end reads. From the authors' description of their analysis: Reads were demultiplexed and collapsed into UMI-guided consensus sequences with migec v1.2.7. Using mixcr v2.1.11, UMI consensuses were aligned to TRA and TRB V and J templates and then assembled into clonotypes. Clonotypes were classified as expanded or contracted when called significant by both edgeR and NoisET, with noise models trained on biological replicates. edgeR calls used a false discovery rate-adjusted p below 0.01 and a log2 fold-change threshold of 1. As an exploratory analysis of dynamics, max-normalized trajectories of the 1000 most abundant clonotypes were examined with PCA combined with hierarchical clustering. Separately sequenced CD4+ and CD8+ repertoires were used to assign a CD4 or CD8 phenotype to each responding clone. TCRdb reanalyzed the raw reads on its own, using fastp at Q25 for trimming and MiXCR for clone calling, and kept in-frame beta chains. Rows are unified per CDR3 protein, each entry keeping the most common DNA and genes. TCRdb's processing, not the authors' own work, is the source of the V and J calls. The table for this sample lists about 360,000 distinct CDR3 sequences; 10% to 15% of them were counted only once. About a fifth of the sample goes to the ten largest clones.

Taken from cysteine to phenylalanine, the CDR3 has 13 residues. CDR3 DNA only is kept here, 39 bases in frame from base 1. V and J lose 4 bases and 11 bases, and a span of 17 bases separates them. The germline V gene encodes CDR1 MNHNY and CDR2 SVGAGI (reference sequence). Ficoll-Paque density gradient centrifugation was the method used to isolate PBMCs. Sequences were obtained from PBMCs or a T cell subset sorted from them (not recorded which). This TCR came from a man between 18 and 35 years old who had mild COVID-19 (a few samples of this study predate the infection). The sample titles of this study are shuffled in the database, so cell type and time point are left out; the donor was told from shared clones. The rearranged chain carries TRBV6-6 and TRBJ1-1, with no confident D gene call. The nucleotide sequence is TGTGCCAGCAGTTCCAGTTTGGGGTCGGGCGCTTTCTTT. It codes for CASSSSLGSGAFF.